These 28 T cell receptor beta chains originate from one sample sequenced in a study of cytomegalovirus exposure and HLA in healthy donors (TCRdb year 2017). Receptor libraries were prepared by the immunoSEQ multiplex PCR assay. For the multiplex PCR, a mixture combining 60 forward primers for TCR Vbeta segments and 13 reverse primers for TCR Jbeta segments was used. In its TCRdb copy, this immuneACCESS table keeps in-frame sequences only and misses some clones. Where compared with another copy, unresolved V genes explain less than half of these, and the others have no known cause. The data table for this sample lists about 52,000 clones. The ten top clones hold around an eighth of the sample. Sequencing was performed on PBMCs. These receptors were obtained from a woman in her sixties or seventies in good health and CMV-seropositive.

The chain employs TRBV5-1 and TRBJ1-1; 8 nucleotides match TRBD1. The trim removed 7 bases at V and 0 bases at J, leaving 14 bases unmatched. The germline gives CDR1 SGHRS, CDR2 YFSETQ. The CDR3 loop spans 17 amino acids. This CDR3 is CASASDRGSRMNTEAFF. Here the CDR3 DNA reads TGCGCCAGCGCCTCCGACAGGGGAAGTAGAATGAACACTGAAGCTTTCTTT.

Here the CDR3 reads CASSRGREETQYF. The CDR3 nucleotides are TGTGCCAGTAGTAGAGGGCGGGAAGAGACCCAGTACTTC. The rearrangement links TRBV19 to TRBJ2-5, with D tentatively TRBD2 (5 bases). Germline V gene lookup returns CDR1 LNHDA and CDR2 SQIVND (reference sequence). CDR3 length equals 13 residues. The V gene lost 4 bases and the J gene lost 3 bases, with 9 bases spanning the gap.

The chain uses TRBV9 and TRBJ1-1; no definite D call. This CDR3 contains 14 residues. The germline gives CDR1 SGDLS, CDR2 YYNGEE. V shed 2 bases and J shed 0 bases, with 8 bases lying between them. The CDR3 DNA reads TGTGCCAGCAGCGTCAGACTCCTGAACACTGAAGCTTTCTTT. It yields the protein CASSVRLLNTEAFF.

Here the CDR3 reads CASSLDVMSTEAFF. In nucleotides, the CDR3 is TGTGCCAGCAGCTTGGACGTAATGAGCACTGAAGCTTTCTTT. The chain couples TRBV5-4 to TRBJ1-1; D gene unclear. The CDR3 loop spans 14 amino acids. Trimming removed 0 bases from V and 4 bases from J, with 10 bases in between. CDR1 is SGHNT and CDR2 is YYREEE in the germline V gene (reference sequence).

The rearrangement uses TRBV5-4 and TRBJ2-7, with D possibly TRBD1 on 7 matching bases. This CDR3 spans 13 amino acids. CDR1 is SGHNT and CDR2 is YYREEE in the germline V gene (reference sequence). Trimming left V 4 bases short and J 3 bases short, with 11 bases between. The CDR3 reads CASSAGQYYEQYF. CDR3 in DNA: TGTGCCAGCAGCGCGGGACAGTACTACGAGCAGTACTTC.

The chain has TRBV5-1 and TRBJ1-6, with 8 bases aligning to TRBD1. Germline values: CDR1 SGHRS, CDR2 YFSETQ. CDR3 length: 14 residues. V was pared by 4 bases and J by 7 bases, with 4 bases of the junction left unmatched. The CDR3 loop is CASSVGQVNSPLHF. CDR3 nucleotide sequence: TGCGCCAGCAGCGTGGGACAGGTGAATTCACCCCTCCACTTT.

The rearrangement links TRBV29-1 to TRBJ1-5; unclear D gene. Germline-derived CDR1 and CDR2 are SQVTM and ANQGSEA. This CDR3 has 13 amino acids. Trimming pared 5 bases from V and 9 bases from J, leaving 17 bases between. CDR3 coding DNA: TGCAGCGTTACGTTGGACTCCACTTCGCCCCAGCATTTT. It codes for CSVTLDSTSPQHF.

The chain joins TRBV28 to TRBJ2-7, with 7 bases fitting TRBD2. The ends lost 7 bases at V and 1 base at J; junction bases unmatched: 7. Germline CDR1 is MDHEN and CDR2 is SYDVKM. The length of the CDR3 is 14 residues. CDR3 residues: CASTRVGGSYEQYF. The CDR3 coding sequence is TGTGCCAGCACCCGAGTGGGGGGGTCCTACGAGCAGTACTTC.

This sequence joins TRBV6-5 and TRBJ2-5; weak D call: TRBD1 (5 bases). V gave up 5 bases and J gave up 1 base, with 11 bases separating them. This CDR3 region has 14 residues. Looked up from germline, CDR1 is MNHEY and CDR2 is SVGAGI. Here the CDR3 DNA reads TGTGCCAGCAGTGAAACAGGCCTCCAAGAGACCCAGTACTTC. Protein: CASSETGLQETQYF.

This chain joins TRBV7-9 and TRBJ1-4; D might be TRBD1 (5 bases). The V gene's germline CDR1 is SEHNR and CDR2 FQNEAQ (reference sequence). This CDR3 comprises 14 residues. The V end lost 4 bases, the J end lost 4 bases, and 10 bases lay between the germline ends. CDR3: CASSSGSFNEKLFF. As DNA, the CDR3 is TGTGCCAGCAGCTCAGGGTCCTTTAATGAAAAACTGTTTTTT.

The chain has TRBV28 and TRBJ1-5, with D hard to call. Germline-derived CDR1 and CDR2 are MDHEN and SYDVKM. The CDR3 consists of 15 residues. V shed 4 bases and J shed 3 bases, with 13 bases lying between them. CDR3 bases: TGTGCCAGCAGTTCCAGGTCCTTGGACAATCAGCCCCAGCATTTT. As protein: CASSSRSLDNQPQHF.

The chain is built from TRBV19 and TRBJ1-1; D may be TRBD1 (6 bases). The CDR3 runs to 16 residues. Trimming pared 2 bases from V and 5 bases from J, leaving 18 bases between. From germline, CDR1 is LNHDA and CDR2 SQIVND (reference sequence). CDR3 protein: CASSIMGRGRGTEAFF. In DNA form, the CDR3 reads TGTGCCAGTAGTATAATGGGTCGGGGCAGGGGAACTGAAGCTTTCTTT.

This chain joins TRBV6-4 and TRBJ2-3, with 11 bases aligning to TRBD2. The CDR3 is 16 residues long. V shed 2 bases, J shed 4 bases, and the junction held 5 bases outside the gene matches. From germline, CDR1 is MRHNA and CDR2 SNTAGT. For the CDR3, the DNA is TGTGCCAGCAGTGACACACCACTAGCGGGGGCAGATACGCAGTATTTT. Protein: CASSDTPLAGADTQYF.

V is TRBV6-5 and J is TRBJ2-5; TRBD1 might be the D (6 bases). The CDR3 totals 14 residues. The germline V and J ends were trimmed by 3 bases and 4 bases, with 12 bases remaining between them. CDR1 and CDR2 from the germline V gene are MNHEY and SVGAGI. In DNA form, the CDR3 reads TGTGCCAGCAGTTATACAGGGTCGCGAGAGACCCAGTACTTC. Protein: CASSYTGSRETQYF.

The chain is built from TRBV5-1 and TRBJ2-3; D is ambiguous. The CDR3 totals 15 residues. The ends were cut back, 3 bases at V and 0 bases at J, with 11 bases in the middle. Germline lookup yields CDR1 SGHRS and CDR2 YFSETQ. CDR3 sequence (DNA): TGCGCCAGCAGCTCCCAGGCACCTAGCACAGATACGCAGTATTTT. Amino acid sequence: CASSSQAPSTDTQYF.

The gene calls are TRBV6-1 and TRBJ1-1; tentative D call: TRBD1 (5 bases). Trimming removed 7 bases at V and 4 bases at J, with 16 bases between. Germline V gene data show CDR1 as MNHNS and CDR2 as SASEGT. The CDR3 sequence is 14 residues long. The CDR3 region has the DNA TGTGCCAGCATCTCCCCTGGGGGGTTCACTGAAGCTTTCTTT. It specifies CASISPGGFTEAFF.

The chain is built from TRBV19 and TRBJ1-1; D is possibly TRBD1 (5 bases). The ends were cut back, 2 bases at V and 6 bases at J, with 10 bases in the middle. CDR3 length: 13 amino acids. Per the germline V gene, CDR1 is LNHDA and CDR2 is SQIVND (reference sequence). The CDR3 region has the DNA TGTGCCAGTAGTATAATGCGGGGGGCTGAAGCTTTCTTT. This gives the protein CASSIMRGAEAFF.

The chain joins TRBV6-4 to TRBJ2-1, with 10 bases matching TRBD2. The trim removed 8 bases at V and 10 bases at J, leaving 14 bases unmatched. The CDR3 has 15 amino acids. Germline loops: CDR1 MRHNA, CDR2 SNTAGT. CDR3 bases: TGTGCCAGCTCCCCGGCGCTAGCGGGGGCAGGCGAGCAGTTCTTC. It specifies CASSPALAGAGEQFF.

This rearrangement joins TRBV6-1 to TRBJ1-4; 7 nucleotides agree with TRBD1. The junction had 4 bases not matched to a gene; V was cut back by 4 bases and J by 8 bases. CDR1 and CDR2 from the germline V gene are MNHNS and SASEGT. CDR3 size: 13 residues. CDR3 sequence (DNA): TGTGCCAGCAGTGGACAGGGTCCGGAAAAACTGTTTTTT. It yields the protein CASSGQGPEKLFF.

The chain couples TRBV7-9 to TRBJ2-5, with 8 bases fitting TRBD2. The V gene's germline CDR1 is SEHNR and CDR2 FQNEAQ (reference sequence). V lost 5 bases to trimming and J lost 5 bases; unmatched junction nucleotides: 13. The CDR3 length is 16 residues. This CDR3 reads CASSPRGGPGPETQYF. The CDR3, as DNA: TGTGCCAGCAGCCCCCGGGGGGGCCCCGGGCCGGAGACCCAGTACTTC. Looking up the rest from reference TRBV7-9 and TRBJ2-5 gives the full variable domain: DTGVSQNPRHKITKRGQNVTFRCDPISEHNRLYWYRQTLGQGPEFLTYFQNEAQLEKSRLLSDRFSAERPKGSFSTLEIQRTEQGDSAMYLCASSPRGGPGPETQYFGPGTRLLVL.

The rearrangement uses TRBV6-5 and TRBJ2-7; 14 bases line up with TRBD2. Germline CDR1 and CDR2: MNHEY and SVGAGI. V dropped 9 bases and J dropped 4; count of bases not matched to a gene: 5. The CDR3 extends over 14 amino acids. The CDR3 DNA reads as TGTGCCAGTACCGGACTAGCGGGGGGTTACGAGCAGTACTTC. This translates into CASTGLAGGYEQYF.

The CDR3 DNA sequence: TGCGCCAGCAGCAGTCGTGGGGCGGCAAATGAGCAGTTCTTC. This encodes CASSSRGAANEQFF. The rearrangement joins TRBV5-1 to TRBJ2-1; D might be TRBD1 (5 bases). The length of the CDR3 is 14 residues. Germline V CDR1 and CDR2: SGHRS, YFSETQ. The ends were cut back, 4 bases at V and 7 bases at J, with 15 bases in the middle. The variable domain in full, completed from reference TRBV5-1 and TRBJ2-1, reads KAGVTQTPRYLIKTRGQQVTLSCSPISGHRSVSWYQQTPGQGLQFLFEYFSETQRNKGNFPGRFSGRQFSNSRSEMNVSTLELGDSALYLCASSSRGAANEQFFGPGTRLTVL.

The V and J genes are TRBV28 and TRBJ2-7; 9 bases agree with TRBD1. The CDR3 length is 14 residues. The trim removed 4 bases at V and 6 bases at J, leaving 7 bases unmatched. The germline V gene encodes CDR1 MDHEN and CDR2 SYDVKM. For the CDR3, the DNA is TGTGCCAGCAGTTCTCCGGGACAGGGTTTCGAGCAGTACTTC. Amino acids: CASSSPGQGFEQYF.

The rearrangement links TRBV2 to TRBJ1-6; 7 bases fit TRBD1. V trimming: 6 bases; J trimming: 7 bases; junction bases outside the gene matches: 6. The germline gives CDR1 SNHLY, CDR2 FYNNEI. The CDR3 contains 14 residues. Here the CDR3 DNA reads TGTGCCAGCAGCCTGACAGGGCGGAATTCACCCCTCCACTTT. Translated, it gives CASSLTGRNSPLHF.

The chain couples TRBV5-5 to TRBJ1-5, with D unresolved. Trimming removed 0 bases at V and 4 bases at J, with 8 bases between. The CDR3 contains 14 residues. Germline V gives CDR1 SGHKS, CDR2 YYEKEE (reference sequence). The CDR3 sequence: CASSLVTENQPQHF. The CDR3 region has the DNA TGTGCCAGCAGCTTGGTTACAGAGAATCAGCCCCAGCATTTT.

The V gene is TRBV10-3, the J gene TRBJ2-3; tentatively, D is TRBD2 (5 bases). Trimming took off 7 bases at V and 0 bases at J, with 20 bases between the two ends. This CDR3 has 17 residues. CDR1 and CDR2 (germline): ENHRY, SYGVKD. CDR3 sequence reads: CAIKGGASGPSTDTQYF. The CDR3 nucleotides read TGTGCCATCAAAGGCGGTGCCAGCGGACCTAGCACAGATACGCAGTATTTT.

The rearrangement links TRBV6-5 to TRBJ2-2; 9 positions agree with TRBD2. V gave up 7 bases and J gave up 4 bases; unmatched junction bases: 7. The CDR3 has 15 amino acids. Germline-derived CDR1 and CDR2 are MNHEY and SVGAGI. The CDR3 coding sequence is TGTGCCAGCACAATTAGCGGGGGAGCCACCGGGGAGCTGTTTTTT. Residues: CASTISGGATGELFF.

V is TRBV7-9 and J is TRBJ1-4, with D possibly TRBD1 on 6 matching bases. The CDR3 has 15 amino acids. V gave up 0 bases and J gave up 8 bases, with 13 bases separating them. Germline V gene lookup returns CDR1 SEHNR and CDR2 FQNEAQ (reference sequence). CDR3 coding DNA: TGTGCCAGCAGCTTAGCTGCAGGGGTTGTGGAAAAACTGTTTTTT. Translated, it gives CASSLAAGVVEKLFF. Complete variable domain (other parts from reference TRBV7-9 and TRBJ1-4): DTGVSQNPRHKITKRGQNVTFRCDPISEHNRLYWYRQTLGQGPEFLTYFQNEAQLEKSRLLSDRFSAERPKGSFSTLEIQRTEQGDSAMYLCASSLAAGVVEKLFFGSGTQLSVL.